This TCR beta chain was profiled in a study of cytomegalovirus exposure and HLA in healthy donors. Germline lookup yields CDR1 SGHKS and CDR2 YYEKEE (reference sequence). CDR3 size: 15 residues. Trimming shortened V by 1 base and J by 4 bases, and 12 bases separated the two germline ends. The PCR employed 60 Vbeta primers together with 13 Jbeta primers. How the authors handled the data: In a later analysis, roughly 10 million of approximately 86 million unique beta chains occurred in at least two donors. Only in-frame clones appear in the TCRdb table, and some are missing; sequencing was by immunoSEQ multiplex PCR. The DNA gave D and trimming, while V, J and clone size come from that table. Recorded here are approximately 140,000 clones; the top ten clones represent around 2.4%. In the case of this clone: No antigen is known for it.

Whole-study findings and limits: Per a later analysis, HLA-associated TCR beta chains showed more clonal expansion than other, equally common TCR beta chains. Productive status was seen about 90% or about 30% of the time for most TCR beta V segments in an earlier analysis. Published work reported that the classifier diagnosed cytomegalovirus status with high specificity and sensitivity.

The source material was PBMCs. The TCR was taken from a woman aged 18-29 years in good health and CMV-seronegative. The genes are TRBV5-5 and TRBJ1-5; D gene uncertain. CDR3 loop: CASSLNSVRNQPQHF. The CDR3 DNA is TGTGCCAGCAGCTTGAATAGCGTCAGAAATCAGCCCCAGCATTTT.